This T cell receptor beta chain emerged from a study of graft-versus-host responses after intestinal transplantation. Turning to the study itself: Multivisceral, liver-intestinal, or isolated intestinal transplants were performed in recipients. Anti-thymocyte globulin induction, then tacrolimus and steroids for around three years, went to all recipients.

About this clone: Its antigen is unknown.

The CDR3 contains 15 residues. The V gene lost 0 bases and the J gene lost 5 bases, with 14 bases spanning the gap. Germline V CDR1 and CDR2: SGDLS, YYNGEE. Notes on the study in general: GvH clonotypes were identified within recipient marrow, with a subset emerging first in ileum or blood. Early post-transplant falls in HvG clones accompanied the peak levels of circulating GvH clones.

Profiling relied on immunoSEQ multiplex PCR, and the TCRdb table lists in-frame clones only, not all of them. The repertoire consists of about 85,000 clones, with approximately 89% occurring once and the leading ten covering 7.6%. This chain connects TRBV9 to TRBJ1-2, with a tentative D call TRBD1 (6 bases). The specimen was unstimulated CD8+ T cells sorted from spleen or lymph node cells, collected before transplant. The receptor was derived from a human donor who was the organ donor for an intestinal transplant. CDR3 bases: TGTGCCAGCAGCGTAGATGCAGGGGTGGAGTATGGCTACACCTTC. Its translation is CASSVDAGVEYGYTF.